This T cell receptor beta chain was captured in a study of blood T cell repertoires in COVID-19. The overall study: Samples taken during acute and convalescent COVID-19 were collected in the United States, Italy and Spain. T cells, B-cell-depleted T cells, or PBMCs provided the cDNA or gDNA that served as material.

The authors' processing: Reference gene primers were amplified, and this amplification served to estimate nucleated cell counts. TCRdb keeps only in-frame clones here, not all; method: immunoSEQ multiplex PCR. V, J and clone size are taken as reported in that table, and D and trimming were inferred from the DNA itself. The sample consists of some 400,000 clones, around 87% of them appearing once. The CDR3 spans 18 residues. CDR1 KGHSH and CDR2 LQKENI come from the germline V gene. Germline trimming cut 3 bases from V and 7 bases from J; bases unmatched to any gene: 18. Cohort 3 donors counted as recovered after two negative PCRs, clearance, or resolved symptoms.

The chain joins TRBV18 to TRBJ2-7; 10 bases line up with TRBD2. Sequencing was carried out using PBMCs or T cells enriched from blood (not recorded which). This sequence was found in a man between 25 and 39 years old who had recovered from COVID-19. The CDR3 DNA is TGTGCCAGCTCACCGCCCTCGGAGCGGGGGGGCAGAATGGGGGAGCAGTACTTC. This encodes CASSPPSERGGRMGEQYF.